A selection of T cell receptor beta chains follows, all from one sample in a study of cytomegalovirus exposure and HLA in healthy donors. The assay was immunoSEQ multiplex PCR, and TCRdb's table has in-frame clones only and misses some. Found here are 120,000 to 150,000 clones, approximately 82% of them singletons; the top ten hold 1.5% to 2.5%. Sequencing used PBMCs. These receptors were obtained from a woman in her thirties or forties in good health and CMV-seronegative. Each CDR3 is given with its conserved first and last residue. Each record gives: D gene, clone size, J gene, V gene, CDR3 protein, CDR3 DNA. D genes are given only for firm matches. Size values are once, few and many counts, or a class for expanded clones, and some rows have none.

D: TRBD1; size: NA; J: TRBJ1-2; V: TRBV7-9; CDR3: CASSPDRDHGYTF; DNA: TGTGCCAGCAGCCCGGACAGGGACCATGGCTACACCTTC
D: NA; size: NA; J: TRBJ2-2; V: TRBV7-8; CDR3: CASSHGWELFF; DNA: TGTGCCAGCAGCCACGGGTGGGAGCTGTTTTTT
D: NA; size: NA; J: TRBJ2-7; V: TRBV19; CDR3: CASSTEGTQGRVQYF; DNA: TGTGCCAGTAGTACCGAAGGGACTCAGGGCAGAGTGCAGTACTTC
D: NA; size: NA; J: TRBJ1-1; V: TRBV29-1; CDR3: CSVAGTLNTEAFF; DNA: TGCAGCGTGGCCGGGACACTGAACACTGAAGCTTTCTTT
D: NA; size: few; J: TRBJ2-7; V: TRBV29-1; CDR3: CSVEEASGGEQYF; DNA: TGCAGCGTTGAAGAGGCTTCTGGCGGCGAGCAGTACTTC
D: TRBD1; size: NA; J: TRBJ2-7; V: TRBV7-9; CDR3: CASSPYILQGHGYEQYF; DNA: TGTGCCAGCAGCCCCTACATTCTACAGGGGCACGGCTACGAGCAGTACTTC
D: TRBD1; size: NA; J: TRBJ2-5; V: TRBV29-1; CDR3: CSVEGMTGFQETQYF; DNA: TGCAGCGTTGAAGGAATGACAGGGTTTCAAGAGACCCAGTACTTC
D: TRBD1; size: NA; J: TRBJ1-3; V: TRBV9; CDR3: CASSVAQGNGNTIYF; DNA: TGTGCCAGCAGCGTGGCACAGGGGAATGGAAACACCATATATTTT
D: NA; size: NA; J: TRBJ1-3; V: TRBV30; CDR3: CAWSHGGGFGNTIYF; DNA: TGTGCCTGGAGCCACGGGGGGGGATTTGGAAACACCATATATTTT
D: NA; size: NA; J: TRBJ1-1; V: TRBV5-1; CDR3: CASSLGTGEAFF; DNA: TGCGCCAGCAGCTTGGGGACGGGAGAAGCTTTCTTT
D: TRBD1; size: NA; J: TRBJ1-2; V: TRBV29-1; CDR3: CSAGTEIYGYTF; DNA: TGCAGCGCTGGGACAGAAATCTATGGCTACACCTTC
D: TRBD1; size: NA; J: TRBJ1-3; V: TRBV7-8; CDR3: CASSAEPGQGAPGNTIYF; DNA: TGTGCCAGCAGCGCCGAACCGGGACAGGGGGCTCCTGGAAACACCATATATTTT
D: TRBD2; size: NA; J: TRBJ2-7; V: TRBV2; CDR3: CASSEPSGSYEQYF; DNA: TGTGCCAGCAGTGAACCTAGCGGGTCCTACGAGCAGTACTTC
D: TRBD1; size: few; J: TRBJ1-1; V: TRBV2; CDR3: CASSLYLQGSGEAFF; DNA: TGTGCCAGCAGTCTATATTTACAGGGGAGCGGTGAAGCTTTCTTT
D: NA; size: few; J: TRBJ1-3; V: TRBV28; CDR3: CASSLREVSGNTIYF; DNA: TGTGCCAGCAGCCTCCGCGAAGTCTCTGGAAACACCATATATTTT
D: NA; size: NA; J: TRBJ1-2; V: TRBV28; CDR3: CASSTMGAIYGYTF; DNA: TGTGCCAGCAGCACAATGGGGGCGATCTATGGCTACACCTTC
D: NA; size: NA; J: TRBJ1-2; V: TRBV19; CDR3: CASSIRERYGYTF; DNA: TGTGCCAGTAGTATCCGGGAGCGCTATGGCTACACCTTC
D: NA; size: NA; J: TRBJ1-2; V: TRBV7-2; CDR3: CASSLGGRPSYGYTF; DNA: TGTGCCAGCAGCTTAGGAGGCCGACCCTCCTATGGCTACACCTTC
D: NA; size: NA; J: TRBJ2-7; V: TRBV5-1; CDR3: CASSQASSYEQYF; DNA: TGCGCCAGCAGTCAGGCGAGCTCCTACGAGCAGTACTTC
D: NA; size: NA; J: TRBJ2-1; V: TRBV4-2; CDR3: CASSQEADSYNEQFF; DNA: TGTGCCAGCAGCCAAGAAGCGGACTCCTACAATGAGCAGTTCTTC
D: TRBD1; size: NA; J: TRBJ2-2; V: TRBV18; CDR3: CASSRDRGSTGELFF; DNA: TGTGCCAGCTCGCGTGACAGGGGATCAACCGGGGAGCTGTTTTTT
D: TRBD1; size: NA; J: TRBJ2-7; V: TRBV7-9; CDR3: CASSRVTGGTYEQYF; DNA: TGTGCCAGCAGCCGGGTCACAGGGGGCACCTACGAGCAGTACTTC
D: NA; size: NA; J: TRBJ1-4; V: TRBV6-1; CDR3: CASSWGQMNEKLFF; DNA: TGTGCCAGCAGTTGGGGACAAATGAATGAAAAACTGTTTTTT
D: TRBD1; size: NA; J: TRBJ2-7; V: TRBV18; CDR3: CASSRQGAHEQYF; DNA: TGTGCCAGCTCCCGACAGGGCGCCCACGAGCAGTACTTC
D: NA; size: NA; J: TRBJ2-5; V: TRBV5-4; CDR3: CASKKGVEETQYF; DNA: TGTGCCAGCAAAAAGGGGGTAGAGGAGACCCAGTACTTC
D: NA; size: NA; J: TRBJ2-1; V: TRBV9; CDR3: CASSVDAGRSYNEQFF; DNA: TGTGCCAGCAGCGTAGACGCGGGCCGCTCCTACAATGAGCAGTTCTTC
D: TRBD2; size: NA; J: TRBJ2-7; V: TRBV4-2; CDR3: CASSSTASGSYEQYF; DNA: TGTGCCAGCAGCTCCACTGCTAGCGGGAGTTACGAGCAGTACTTC
D: NA; size: NA; J: TRBJ2-7; V: TRBV4-1; CDR3: CASSQGLATREQYF; DNA: TGCGCCAGCAGCCAGGGACTTGCGACGAGAGAGCAGTACTTC
D: NA; size: few; J: TRBJ1-1; V: TRBV28; CDR3: CASSFPESTGLNGNTEAFF; DNA: TGTGCCAGCAGTTTTCCTGAATCGACAGGCCTCAACGGGAACACTGAAGCTTTCTTT
D: NA; size: NA; J: TRBJ1-5; V: TRBV30; CDR3: CAWKGVSNQPQHF; DNA: TGTGCCTGGAAGGGGGTTAGCAATCAGCCCCAGCATTTT
D: NA; size: NA; J: TRBJ2-5; V: TRBV2; CDR3: CASRPGTGAGTQYF; DNA: TGTGCCAGCCGTCCCGGGACTGGAGCCGGGACCCAGTACTTC
D: NA; size: NA; J: TRBJ2-5; V: TRBV21-1; CDR3: CASIQGGRQGKETQYF; DNA: TGTGCCAGCATCCAGGGCGGGCGCCAGGGGAAAGAGACCCAGTACTTC
D: TRBD1; size: NA; J: TRBJ1-2; V: TRBV13; CDR3: CASSSSGGANYGYTF; DNA: TGTGCCAGCAGCTCCTCAGGGGGTGCTAACTATGGCTACACCTTC
D: TRBD2; size: NA; J: TRBJ2-1; V: TRBV5-1; CDR3: CASSLEGTSGESSYNEQFF; DNA: TGCGCCAGCAGCTTGGAGGGTACTAGCGGGGAGAGCTCCTACAATGAGCAGTTCTTC
D: TRBD2; size: once; J: TRBJ2-1; V: TRBV7-3; CDR3: CASSYTGTSGRPWDEQFF; DNA: TGTGCCAGCAGCTACACCGGGACTAGCGGGAGGCCGTGGGATGAGCAGTTCTTC
D: NA; size: NA; J: TRBJ2-1; V: TRBV5-1; CDR3: CASSLSGGGYNEQFF; DNA: TGCGCCAGCAGCTTGTCAGGTGGGGGGTACAATGAGCAGTTCTTC
D: NA; size: few; J: TRBJ2-7; V: TRBV9; CDR3: CASSVDGFTDEQYF; DNA: TGTGCCAGCAGCGTAGACGGGTTCACTGACGAGCAGTACTTC
D: TRBD2; size: NA; J: TRBJ2-1; V: TRBV5-6; CDR3: CASSFETSGIQYNEQFF; DNA: TGTGCCAGCAGCTTTGAGACTAGCGGGATTCAGTACAATGAGCAGTTCTTC
D: NA; size: NA; J: TRBJ2-7; V: TRBV27; CDR3: CASSFAGESYEQYF; DNA: TGTGCCAGCAGTTTCGCGGGCGAATCCTACGAGCAGTACTTC
D: NA; size: NA; J: TRBJ2-1; V: TRBV12-5; CDR3: CASATYGRSSYNEQFF; DNA: TGTGCTAGTGCAACCTACGGGAGAAGTTCCTACAATGAGCAGTTCTTC
D: TRBD2; size: NA; J: TRBJ2-7; V: TRBV19; CDR3: CASSIGVAGAYEQYF; DNA: TGTGCCAGTAGTATAGGAGTAGCGGGGGCCTACGAGCAGTACTTC
D: NA; size: few; J: TRBJ2-1; V: TRBV9; CDR3: CASSVLFNEQFF; DNA: TGTGCCAGCAGCGTACTTTTCAATGAGCAGTTCTTC
D: NA; size: once; J: TRBJ2-3; V: TRBV19; CDR3: CASTGVASTDTQYF; DNA: TGTGCCAGTACCGGGGTCGCCAGCACAGATACGCAGTATTTT
D: TRBD2; size: NA; J: TRBJ2-1; V: TRBV7-9; CDR3: CASSSGLAGAYNEQFF; DNA: TGTGCCAGCAGCTCCGGACTAGCGGGAGCCTACAATGAGCAGTTCTTC
D: NA; size: NA; J: TRBJ1-4; V: TRBV7-9; CDR3: CASSLYARSTEKLFF; DNA: TGTGCCAGCAGCTTATATGCGAGGAGTACCGAAAAACTGTTTTTT
D: NA; size: NA; J: TRBJ2-7; V: TRBV7-2; CDR3: CASSTSEGYEQYF; DNA: TGTGCCAGCAGCACCAGCGAAGGCTACGAGCAGTACTTC
D: NA; size: once; J: TRBJ1-1; V: TRBV19; CDR3: CASSFYRDNTEAFF; DNA: TGTGCCAGTAGTTTTTACAGGGACAACACTGAAGCTTTCTTT
D: TRBD2; size: NA; J: TRBJ2-3; V: TRBV6-5; CDR3: CASRIAGGPDTQYF; DNA: TGTGCCAGCAGAATAGCGGGAGGTCCAGATACGCAGTATTTT
D: NA; size: NA; J: TRBJ1-4; V: TRBV7-6; CDR3: CASSSPLRDGGEKLFF; DNA: TGTGCCAGCAGCTCCCCCCTCAGGGATGGGGGCGAAAAACTGTTTTTT
D: NA; size: once; J: TRBJ2-1; V: TRBV9; CDR3: CASSVEGTYNEQFF; DNA: TGTGCCAGCAGCGTAGAGGGGACCTACAATGAGCAGTTCTTC
D: TRBD1; size: NA; J: TRBJ1-1; V: TRBV19; CDR3: CASSMPPQGVYAFF; DNA: TGTGCCAGTAGTATGCCTCCGCAGGGGGTGTACGCTTTCTTT
D: TRBD2; size: NA; J: TRBJ2-1; V: TRBV7-3; CDR3: CASSLFPPGLGTNEQFF; DNA: TGTGCCAGCAGCTTATTCCCCCCGGGACTAGGGACCAATGAGCAGTTCTTC
D: TRBD2; size: NA; J: TRBJ2-7; V: TRBV27; CDR3: CASRLLAAPYEQYF; DNA: TGTGCCAGCAGACTCCTAGCGGCCCCCTACGAGCAGTACTTC
D: NA; size: NA; J: TRBJ1-1; V: TRBV7-8; CDR3: CASSHNDRGENTEAFF; DNA: TGTGCCAGCAGCCACAATGACCGTGGAGAGAACACTGAAGCTTTCTTT
D: NA; size: NA; J: TRBJ2-2; V: TRBV7-2; CDR3: CASSSAFAGSTTHGELFF; DNA: TGTGCCAGCAGCTCGGCGTTTGCCGGGTCCACAACACACGGGGAGCTGTTTTTT
D: NA; size: NA; J: TRBJ2-7; V: TRBV19; CDR3: CASSIPPGNSYEQYF; DNA: TGTGCCAGTAGTATTCCTCCAGGAAACTCCTACGAGCAGTACTTC